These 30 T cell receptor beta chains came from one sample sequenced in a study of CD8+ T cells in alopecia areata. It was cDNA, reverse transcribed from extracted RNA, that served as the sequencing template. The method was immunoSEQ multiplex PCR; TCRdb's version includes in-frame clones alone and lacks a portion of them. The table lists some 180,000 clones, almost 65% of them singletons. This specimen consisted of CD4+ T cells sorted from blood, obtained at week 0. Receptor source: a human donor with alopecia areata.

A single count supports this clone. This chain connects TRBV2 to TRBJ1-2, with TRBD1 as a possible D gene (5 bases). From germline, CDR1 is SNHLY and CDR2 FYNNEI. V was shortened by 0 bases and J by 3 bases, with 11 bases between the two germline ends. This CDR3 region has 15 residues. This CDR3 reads CASSEALQAHYGYTF. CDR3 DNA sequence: TGTGCCAGCAGTGAAGCTTTACAGGCGCACTATGGCTACACCTTC.

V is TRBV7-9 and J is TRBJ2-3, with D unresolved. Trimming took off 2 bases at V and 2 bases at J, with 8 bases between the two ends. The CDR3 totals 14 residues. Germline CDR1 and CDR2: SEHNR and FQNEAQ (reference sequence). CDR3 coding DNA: TGTGCCAGCAGCTTATCGAGAGACACAGATACGCAGTATTTT. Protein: CASSLSRDTDTQYF.

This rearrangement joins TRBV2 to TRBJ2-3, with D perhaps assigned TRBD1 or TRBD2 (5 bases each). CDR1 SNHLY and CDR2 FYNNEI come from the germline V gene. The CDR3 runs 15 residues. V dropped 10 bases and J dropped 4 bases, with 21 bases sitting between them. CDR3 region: CAIRRRDGGADTQYF. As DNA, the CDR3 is TGTGCCATCCGGAGACGGGACGGAGGCGCAGATACGCAGTATTTT. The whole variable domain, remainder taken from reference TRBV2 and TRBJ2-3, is EPEVTQTPSHQVTQMGQEVILRCVPISNHLYFYWYRQILGQKVEFLVSFYNNEISEKSEIFDDQFSVERPDGSNFTLKIRSTKLEDSAMYFCAIRRRDGGADTQYFGPGTRLTVL.

CDR3 in amino acids: CAISELRDTEAFF. The CDR3 DNA reads TGTGCCATCAGTGAGCTGCGAGACACTGAAGCTTTCTTT. The chain employs TRBV10-3 and TRBJ1-1; no reliable D call. CDR3 length: 13 amino acids. Germline V lookup: CDR1 ENHRY, CDR2 SYGVKD. V lost 2 bases to trimming and J lost 3 bases, with 7 bases between them.

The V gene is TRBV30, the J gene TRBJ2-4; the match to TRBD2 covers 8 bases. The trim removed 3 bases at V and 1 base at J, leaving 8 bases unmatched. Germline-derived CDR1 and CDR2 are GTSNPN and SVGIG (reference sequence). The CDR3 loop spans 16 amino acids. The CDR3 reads CAWSGGGVAAKNIQYF. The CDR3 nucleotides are TGTGCCTGGAGCGGGGGGGGCGTTGCGGCCAAAAACATTCAGTACTTC.

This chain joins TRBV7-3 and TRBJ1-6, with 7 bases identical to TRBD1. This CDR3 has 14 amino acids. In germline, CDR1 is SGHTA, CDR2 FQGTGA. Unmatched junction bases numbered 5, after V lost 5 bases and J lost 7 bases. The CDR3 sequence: CASSTGTENSPLHF. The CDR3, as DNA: TGTGCCAGCAGCACCGGGACAGAGAATTCACCCCTCCACTTT.

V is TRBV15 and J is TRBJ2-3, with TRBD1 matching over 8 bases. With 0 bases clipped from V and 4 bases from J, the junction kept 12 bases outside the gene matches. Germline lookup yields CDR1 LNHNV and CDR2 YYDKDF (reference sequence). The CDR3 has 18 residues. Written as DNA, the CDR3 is TGTGCCACCAGCAGAGAGCCTCCGGGACAGGTGTCCTCAGATACGCAGTATTTT. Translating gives CATSREPPGQVSSDTQYF.

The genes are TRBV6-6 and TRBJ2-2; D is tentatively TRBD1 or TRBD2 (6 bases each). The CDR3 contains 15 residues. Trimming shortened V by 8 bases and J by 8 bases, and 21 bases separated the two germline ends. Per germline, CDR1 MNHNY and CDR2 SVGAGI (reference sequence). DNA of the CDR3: TGTGCCAGCTCGAAGTCGGGGGCTCTCGCGGGGGAGCTGTTTTTT. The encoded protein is CASSKSGALAGELFF.

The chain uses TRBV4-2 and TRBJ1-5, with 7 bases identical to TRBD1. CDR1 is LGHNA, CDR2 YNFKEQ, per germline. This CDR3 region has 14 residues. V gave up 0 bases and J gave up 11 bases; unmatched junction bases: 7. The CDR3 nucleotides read TGTGCCAGCAGCCAAGAGACGACAGGGAAAGCCCAGCATTTT. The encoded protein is CASSQETTGKAQHF.

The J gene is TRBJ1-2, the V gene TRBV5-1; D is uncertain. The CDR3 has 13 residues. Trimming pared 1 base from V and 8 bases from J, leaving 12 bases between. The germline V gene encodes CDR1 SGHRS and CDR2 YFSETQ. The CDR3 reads CASSLQSQSGYTF. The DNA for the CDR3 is TGCGCCAGCAGCTTGCAGTCCCAAAGCGGCTACACCTTC.

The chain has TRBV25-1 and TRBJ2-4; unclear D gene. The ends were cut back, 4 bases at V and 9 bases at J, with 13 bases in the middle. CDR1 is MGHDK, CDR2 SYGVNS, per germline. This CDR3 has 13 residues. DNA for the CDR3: TGTGCCAGCAGTGTCCCGTCCTCGGGCATTCAGTACTTC. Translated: CASSVPSSGIQYF.

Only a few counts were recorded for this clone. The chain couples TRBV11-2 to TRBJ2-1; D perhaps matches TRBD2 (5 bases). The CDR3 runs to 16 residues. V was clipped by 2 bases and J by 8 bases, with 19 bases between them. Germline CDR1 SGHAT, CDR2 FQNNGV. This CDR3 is CASSLSQLVSVDEQFF. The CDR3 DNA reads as TGTGCCAGCAGCTTAAGCCAACTAGTGTCAGTCGATGAGCAGTTCTTC.

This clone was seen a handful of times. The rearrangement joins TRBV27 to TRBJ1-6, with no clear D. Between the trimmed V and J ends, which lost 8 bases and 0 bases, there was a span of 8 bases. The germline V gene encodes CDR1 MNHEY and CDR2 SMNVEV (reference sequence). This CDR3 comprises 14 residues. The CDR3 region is CASRVSSYNSPLHF. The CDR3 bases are TGTGCCAGCCGGGTTAGCTCCTATAATTCACCCCTCCACTTT.

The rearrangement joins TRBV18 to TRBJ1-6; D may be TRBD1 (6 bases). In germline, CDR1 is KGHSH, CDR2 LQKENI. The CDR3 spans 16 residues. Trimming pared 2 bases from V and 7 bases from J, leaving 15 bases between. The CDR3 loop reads CASSPSTGKRNSPLHF. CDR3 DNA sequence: TGTGCCAGCTCACCATCGACAGGAAAGAGGAATTCACCCCTCCACTTT.

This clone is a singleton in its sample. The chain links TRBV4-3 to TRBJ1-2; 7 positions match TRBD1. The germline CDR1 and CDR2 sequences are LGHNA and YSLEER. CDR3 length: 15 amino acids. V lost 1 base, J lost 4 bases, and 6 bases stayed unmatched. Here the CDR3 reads CASSQGDRVGYGYTF. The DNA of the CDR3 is TGCGCCAGCAGCCAAGGAGACAGGGTCGGCTATGGCTACACCTTC.

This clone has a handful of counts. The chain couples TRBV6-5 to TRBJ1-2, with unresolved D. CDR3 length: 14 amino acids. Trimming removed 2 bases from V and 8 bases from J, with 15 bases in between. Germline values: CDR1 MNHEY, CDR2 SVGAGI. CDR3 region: CASSYDLVKGGYTF. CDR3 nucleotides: TGTGCCAGCAGTTACGACCTAGTTAAAGGGGGCTACACCTTC.

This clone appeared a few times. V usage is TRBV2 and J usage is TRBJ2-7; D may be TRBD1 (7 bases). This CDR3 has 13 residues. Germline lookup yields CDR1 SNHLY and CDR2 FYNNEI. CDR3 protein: CVVRRGLDYEQYF. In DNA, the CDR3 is TGTGTCGTCAGGAGGGGGCTTGACTACGAGCAGTACTTC. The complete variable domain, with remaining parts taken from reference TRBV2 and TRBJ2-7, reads EPEVTQTPSHQVTQMGQEVILRCVPISNHLYFYWYRQILGQKVEFLVSFYNNEISEKSEIFDDQFSVERPDGSNFTLKIRSTKLEDSAMYFCVVRRGLDYEQYFGPGTRLTVT.

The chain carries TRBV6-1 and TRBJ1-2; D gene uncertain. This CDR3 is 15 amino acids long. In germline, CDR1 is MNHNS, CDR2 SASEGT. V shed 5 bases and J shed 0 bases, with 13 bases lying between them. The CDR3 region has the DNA TGTGCCAGCAGTTTAGGAACGGGGTCTAACTATGGCTACACCTTC. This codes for CASSLGTGSNYGYTF.

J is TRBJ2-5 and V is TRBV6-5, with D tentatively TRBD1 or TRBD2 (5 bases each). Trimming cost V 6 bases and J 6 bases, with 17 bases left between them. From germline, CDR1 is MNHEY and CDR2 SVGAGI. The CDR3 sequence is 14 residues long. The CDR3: CASSPGDGLKTQYF. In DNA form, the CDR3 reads TGTGCCAGCAGCCCTGGGGACGGTCTGAAGACCCAGTACTTC.

Here the CDR3 DNA reads TGCAGCGAGGCGAGGGGCAGCTCCTACAATGAGCAGTTCTTC. Protein: CSEARGSSYNEQFF. The V gene is TRBV29-1, the J gene TRBJ2-1; either TRBD1 or TRBD2 may supply D (5 bases each). This CDR3 is 14 amino acids long. Germline CDR1 SQVTM, CDR2 ANQGSEA. V lost 7 bases, J lost 0 bases, and 13 bases lay in between.

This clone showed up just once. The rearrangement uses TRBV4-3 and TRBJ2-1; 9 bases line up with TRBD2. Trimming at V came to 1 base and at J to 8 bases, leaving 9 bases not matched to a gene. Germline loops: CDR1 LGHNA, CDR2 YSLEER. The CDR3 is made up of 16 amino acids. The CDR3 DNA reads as TGCGCCAGCAGCCAAGCATGGCGGGGGGGCCTCGATGAGCAGTTCTTC. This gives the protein CASSQAWRGGLDEQFF.

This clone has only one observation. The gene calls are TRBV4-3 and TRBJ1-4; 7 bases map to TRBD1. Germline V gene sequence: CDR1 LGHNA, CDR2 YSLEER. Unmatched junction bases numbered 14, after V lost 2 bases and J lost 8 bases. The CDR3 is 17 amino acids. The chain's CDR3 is CASSQNSGQAKSEKLFF. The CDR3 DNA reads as TGCGCCAGCAGCCAAAATTCCGGACAGGCCAAAAGCGAAAAACTGTTTTTT.

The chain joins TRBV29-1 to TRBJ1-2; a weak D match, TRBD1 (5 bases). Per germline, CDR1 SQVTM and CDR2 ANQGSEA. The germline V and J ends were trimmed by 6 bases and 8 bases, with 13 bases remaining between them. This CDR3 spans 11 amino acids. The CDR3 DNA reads TGCAGCGTCGACAGCTCGGGCGGCTACACCTTC. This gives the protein CSVDSSGGYTF. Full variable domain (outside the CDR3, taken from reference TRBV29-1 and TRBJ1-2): SAVISQKPSRDICQRGTSLTIQCQVDSQVTMMFWYRQQPGQSLTLIATANQGSEATYESGFVIDKFPISRPNLTFSTLTVSNMSPEDSSIYLCSVDSSGGYTFGSGTRLTVV.

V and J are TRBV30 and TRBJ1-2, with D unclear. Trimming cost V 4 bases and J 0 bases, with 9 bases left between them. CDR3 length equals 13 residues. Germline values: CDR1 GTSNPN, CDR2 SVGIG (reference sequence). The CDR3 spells CAWTTETNYGYTF. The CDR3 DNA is TGTGCCTGGACCACAGAGACTAACTATGGCTACACCTTC.

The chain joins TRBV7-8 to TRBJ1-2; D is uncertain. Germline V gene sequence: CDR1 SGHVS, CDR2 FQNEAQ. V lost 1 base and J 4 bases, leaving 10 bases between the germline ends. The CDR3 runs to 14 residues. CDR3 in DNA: TGTGCCAGCAGCTTAGGGGTAGTTGGCTATGGCTACACCTTC. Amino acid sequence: CASSLGVVGYGYTF.

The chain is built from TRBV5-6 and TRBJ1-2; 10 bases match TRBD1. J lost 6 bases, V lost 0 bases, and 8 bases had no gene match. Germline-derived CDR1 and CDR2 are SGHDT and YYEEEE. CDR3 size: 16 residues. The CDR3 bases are TGTGCCAGCAGCTTGGCCCTGGGACAGGGGCGGGATGGCTACACCTTC. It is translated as CASSLALGQGRDGYTF.

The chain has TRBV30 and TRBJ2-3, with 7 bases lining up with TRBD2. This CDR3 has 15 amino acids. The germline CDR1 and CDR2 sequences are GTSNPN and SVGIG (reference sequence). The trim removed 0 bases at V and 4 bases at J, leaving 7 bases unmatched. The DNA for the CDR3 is TGTGCCTGGAGTGTCGGCGGGGGTACCGCAGATACGCAGTATTTT. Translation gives CAWSVGGGTADTQYF.

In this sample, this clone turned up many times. The CDR3 region has the DNA TGTGCCAGCAGCTTAAGGAGGCCTCTTTACAATGAGCAGTTCTTC. Encoded protein: CASSLRRPLYNEQFF. This chain links TRBV7-9 with TRBJ2-1; possible D gene TRBD2, 5 bases. Germline V CDR1 and CDR2: SEHNR, FQNEAQ (reference sequence). V was shortened by 2 bases and J by 4 bases, with 12 bases between the two germline ends. The CDR3 totals 15 residues.

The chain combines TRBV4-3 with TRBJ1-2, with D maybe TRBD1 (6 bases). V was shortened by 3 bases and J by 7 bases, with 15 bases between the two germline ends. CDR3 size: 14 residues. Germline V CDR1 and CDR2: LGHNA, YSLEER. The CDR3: CASSQGRGAGGYTF. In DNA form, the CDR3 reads TGCGCCAGCAGCCAGGGCAGGGGCGCAGGTGGCTACACCTTC.

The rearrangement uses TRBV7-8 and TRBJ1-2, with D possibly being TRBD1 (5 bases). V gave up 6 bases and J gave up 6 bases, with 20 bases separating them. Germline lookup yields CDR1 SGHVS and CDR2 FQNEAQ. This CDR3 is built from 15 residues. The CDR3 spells CASSPDRVAENGYTF. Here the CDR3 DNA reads TGTGCCAGCAGTCCCGACAGAGTTGCTGAGAATGGCTACACCTTC.